This TCR beta chain is from a study of T-cell reconstitution after alpha-beta-depleted transplantation in children. Trimming removed 5 bases at V and 4 bases at J, with 17 bases between. This CDR3 is 15 amino acids long. Unique molecular identifiers were incorporated during preparation of the TCRbeta library. TCRdb called the PCR reads again in MiXCR, with one record for every CDR3 protein. The table records about 640,000 distinct CDR3 sequences, roughly 17% of them present only once. The origin of this receptor is a human donor who donated a stem cell graft to a child with acute myeloid leukemia. The material was PBMCs from the stem cell graft donor, obtained from the stem cell graft. The chain is built from TRBV12-3 or TRBV12-4 and TRBJ1-2; D is possibly TRBD1 (5 bases). The DNA for the CDR3 is TGTGCCAGCAGTACGACTGAAAGGGACGGCTATGGCTACACCTTC. Residues: CASSTTERDGYGYTF.